The clone carrying this TCR beta chain was seen ten or more times. These data come from a study of T-cell reconstitution after alpha-beta-depleted transplantation in children. Researchers prepared the TCRbeta library using unique molecular identifiers, the study reports. One entry per CDR3 protein, called by TCRdb with MiXCR from the PCR reads. The sample shows some 600,000 distinct CDR3 sequences, 10% to 15% of them seen only once. The clonotype originates from a male patient aged 10-17 years who had a stem cell transplant for acute myeloid leukemia, so the T cells may come from the graft donor. The specimen comprised PBMCs, mostly from graft donor cells, sampled 360 days after TCRalphabeta/CD19-depleted stem cell transplant.

The CDR3 sequence: CSASYKTSTDTQYF. DNA of the CDR3: TGCAGTGCCAGCTACAAAACTAGCACAGATACGCAGTATTTT. This chain connects TRBV20-1 to TRBJ2-3; D is unresolved. V lost 6 bases and J 0 bases, leaving 13 bases between the germline ends. Germline V gene data show CDR1 as DFQATT and CDR2 as SNEGSKA (reference sequence). The CDR3 extends over 14 amino acids.